This T cell receptor beta chain was sequenced in a study of blood T cell repertoires in COVID-19 (dated by TCRdb to 2019 to 2021). Looking at the study overall: The collaborator samples originated in the United States, Italy and Spain and spanned the acute and convalescent phases of COVID-19. The prospective study material was composed of cDNA or gDNA derived from T cells, B-cell-depleted T cells, or PBMCs. Subjects who had been exposed to COVID-19, were actively infected with it, or had recovered from it provided the deeply sampled blood TCRbeta repertoires that made up the dataset. The repertoires were made available in a free public database intended to serve as a resource for research on the immune response to SARS-CoV-2. Samples came from the ongoing ImmuneRACE study (first 160 participants) plus 1,254 subjects from 6 global collaborators. A de-identified subject ID, COVID-19 status, age in years and sex were almost always included in the sample metadata. Where available, HLA class I and class II types were obtained from metadata supplied by the sample provider rather than from assay-based typing.

Collaborating institutions collected whole blood in K2EDTA tubes following their own protocols. For TCRbeta analysis, collaborator samples were shipped as frozen whole blood, as isolated PBMCs, or as DNA extracted from either sample type. Overall results and qualifications from the work: How much clinical and demographic metadata was included differed by source and by participant, and the metadata was provided uncurated.

Points on this clone: What this receptor recognizes is not known. No much larger clonotype is one base removed from it; base qualities were not supplied.

TCRbeta CDR3 regions were amplified from genomic DNA using the immunoSEQ Assay, a bias-controlled multiplex PCR. On the study's bioinformatics: Nucleated cell counts per sample were estimated from amplification of reference gene primers within the assay. To quantify the absolute abundance of each unique TCRbeta CDR3 rearrangement, sequence reads were collapsed and filtered. Productive Simpson clonality was computed per sample as the square root of Simpson's diversity index over productive rearrangements. TCRdb obtained this table from immuneACCESS and retained in-frame rearrangements with V and J assigned. These tables miss some clones; where compared with another copy, unresolved V genes account for less than half of the shortfall, and the remainder is unexplained. V and J calls and clone size are given by that table; D and trimming were obtained from the DNA. A total of about 210,000 clones appear in this sample, around 82% of them only once. The top ten clones comprise roughly 2.8% of the sample.

From a lookup of the germline V gene (reference sequence), CDR1 and CDR2 are SGHNT and YYREEE. V sheds 2 bases and J sheds 3 bases, leaving 12 bases between their ends. There are 14 amino acids in the CDR3, from cysteine to phenylalanine inclusive. Of the read, only the CDR3 DNA is kept; its 42 bases are in frame from base 1. The source material was peripheral blood. The receptor was derived from a man aged 45-65 years with active or convalescent COVID-19. The chain was built from TRBV5-4 and TRBJ2-7, and TRBD1 may be the D gene, going by 6 matching bases. The CDR3 corresponds to CASSFAKQGYEQYF. The DNA sequence is given as TGTGCCAGCAGCTTCGCGAAACAGGGCTACGAGCAGTACTTC.